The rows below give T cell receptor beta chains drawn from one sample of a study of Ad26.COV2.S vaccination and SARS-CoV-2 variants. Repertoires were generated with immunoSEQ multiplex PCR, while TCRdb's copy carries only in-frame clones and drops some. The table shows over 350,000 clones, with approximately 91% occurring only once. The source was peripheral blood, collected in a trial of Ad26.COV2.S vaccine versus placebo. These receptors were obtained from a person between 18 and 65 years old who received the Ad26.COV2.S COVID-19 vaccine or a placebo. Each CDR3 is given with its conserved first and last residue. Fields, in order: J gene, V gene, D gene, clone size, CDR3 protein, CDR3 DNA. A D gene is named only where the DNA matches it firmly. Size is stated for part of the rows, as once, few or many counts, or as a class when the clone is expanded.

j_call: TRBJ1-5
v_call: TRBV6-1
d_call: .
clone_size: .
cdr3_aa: CASSEGPGLDQPQHF
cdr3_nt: TGTGCCAGCAGTGAAGGTCCAGGGTTAGATCAGCCCCAGCATTTT

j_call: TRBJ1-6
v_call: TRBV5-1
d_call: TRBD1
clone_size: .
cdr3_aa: CASSLAQGVNSPLHF
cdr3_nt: TGCGCCAGCAGCTTGGCCCAGGGGGTGAATTCACCCCTCCACTTT

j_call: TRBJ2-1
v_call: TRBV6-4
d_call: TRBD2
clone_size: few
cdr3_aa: CASSDDSGGAANEQFF
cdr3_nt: TGTGCCAGCAGTGACGATAGCGGGGGGGCCGCAAATGAGCAGTTCTTC

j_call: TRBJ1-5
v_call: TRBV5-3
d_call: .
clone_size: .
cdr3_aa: CARSPRVRVGDNQPQHF
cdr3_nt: TGTGCCAGAAGCCCGAGGGTTAGGGTTGGCGACAATCAGCCCCAGCATTTT

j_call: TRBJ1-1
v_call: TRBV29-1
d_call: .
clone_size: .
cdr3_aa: CSVEEIGLYTEAFF
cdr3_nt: TGCAGCGTTGAGGAAATAGGGCTTTACACTGAAGCTTTCTTT

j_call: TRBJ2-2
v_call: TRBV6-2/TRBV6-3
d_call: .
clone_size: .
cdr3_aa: CASSRGSTGELFF
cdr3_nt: TGTGCCAGCAGTAGGGGTAGTACCGGGGAGCTGTTTTTT

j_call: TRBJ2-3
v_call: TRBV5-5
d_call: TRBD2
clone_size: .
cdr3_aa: CASSLELAGGLDTQYF
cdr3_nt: TGTGCCAGCAGCTTGGAGCTAGCGGGGGGTTTGGATACGCAGTATTTT

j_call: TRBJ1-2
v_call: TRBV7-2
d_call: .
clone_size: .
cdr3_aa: CASSFYYGDGYTF
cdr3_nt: TGTGCCAGCAGCTTCTATTATGGGGATGGCTACACCTTC

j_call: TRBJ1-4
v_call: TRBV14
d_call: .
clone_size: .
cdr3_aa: CASSLEGGNEKLFF
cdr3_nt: TGTGCCAGCAGCCTCGAAGGGGGTAATGAAAAACTGTTTTTT

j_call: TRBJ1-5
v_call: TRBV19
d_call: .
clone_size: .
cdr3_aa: CASRKGQSNQPQHF
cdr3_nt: TGTGCCAGTAGGAAGGGACAAAGCAATCAGCCCCAGCATTTT

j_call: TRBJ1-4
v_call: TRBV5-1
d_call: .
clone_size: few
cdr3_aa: CASSADSPTNEKLFF
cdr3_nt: TGCGCCAGCAGCGCGGACAGCCCAACTAATGAAAAACTGTTTTTT

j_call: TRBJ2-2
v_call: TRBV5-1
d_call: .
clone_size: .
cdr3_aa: CASSLGTNTGELFF
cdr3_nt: TGCGCCAGCAGCTTGGGAACGAACACCGGGGAGCTGTTTTTT

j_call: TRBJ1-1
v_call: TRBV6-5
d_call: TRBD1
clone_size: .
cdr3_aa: CASVAAGGGNTEAFF
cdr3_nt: TGTGCCAGCGTAGCAGCAGGGGGCGGGAACACTGAAGCTTTCTTT

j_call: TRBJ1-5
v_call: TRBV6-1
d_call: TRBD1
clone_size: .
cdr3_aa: CASSEGQGVHQPQHF
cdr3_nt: TGTGCCAGCAGTGAGGGACAGGGGGTTCATCAGCCCCAGCATTTT

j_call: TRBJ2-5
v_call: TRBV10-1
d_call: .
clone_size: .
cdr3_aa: CASSEGTLTETQYF
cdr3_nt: TGCGCCAGCAGTGAGGGGACGCTTACAGAGACCCAGTACTTC

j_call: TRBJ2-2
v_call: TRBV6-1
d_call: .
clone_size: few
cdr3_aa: CASSAGNPGLIGNTGELFF
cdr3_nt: TGTGCCAGCAGTGCGGGCAACCCAGGGTTAATCGGAAACACCGGGGAGCTGTTTTTT

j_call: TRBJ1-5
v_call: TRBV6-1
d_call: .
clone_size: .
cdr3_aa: CASSETWEPQHF
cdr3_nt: TGTGCCAGCAGTGAAACATGGGAGCCCCAGCATTTT